These T cell receptor beta chains were read from a single sample in a study of T cells in Graves' hyperthyroidism and ophthalmopathy. TCRdb processed the multiplex PCR reads anew with MiXCR; each CDR3 protein has one entry. The sample has some 350,000 distinct CDR3 sequences, roughly 25% seen once. Input material: blood. Receptors were obtained from a man aged 45-65 years with Graves' hyperthyroidism. Each CDR3 is given with its conserved first and last residue. Fields, in order: D gene, J gene, clone size, V gene, CDR3 DNA, CDR3 protein. The D gene is left open where the match is weak. The size of a clone is reported for some rows only, either as once, few or many, or as a class for expanded clones.

>TRBD2|TRBJ2-1|.|TRBV28
TGTGCCAGCAATCCCGGGGGACTAGCGAACTACAATGAGCAGTTCTTC
CASNPGGLANYNEQFF
>TRBD2|TRBJ2-5|.|TRBV20-1
TGCAGTGCTAGAGGGACTAGCGAAATAGGAAGAGAGACCCAGTACTTC
CSARGTSEIGRETQYF
>TRBD1|TRBJ2-5|.|TRBV24-1
TGTGCCACCAGTGATATTACAGGGGAAGAGACCCAGTACTTC
CATSDITGEETQYF
>.|TRBJ1-2|.|TRBV28
TGTGCCAGCAGTCATAGTAACTATGGCTACACCTTC
CASSHSNYGYTF
>.|TRBJ2-3|.|TRBV7-2
TGTGCCAGCAGCTTAGGTTCCTATACTCCCACGCAGTATTTT
CASSLGSYTPTQYF
>TRBD2|TRBJ2-2|.|TRBV20-1
TGCAGTGCTAGACCGACTAGCGGGGGATGGACCGGGGAGCTGTTTTTT
CSARPTSGGWTGELFF
>TRBD1|TRBJ2-2|.|TRBV28
TGTGCCAGCAGTTTATGGGCAGGGGGCGGGGAGCTGTTTTTT
CASSLWAGGGELFF
>.|TRBJ2-5|few|TRBV6-5
TGTGCCAGCGTTAACGGTGTGGACTATCGGATCCGGGAGACCCAGTACTTC
CASVNGVDYRIRETQYF
>.|TRBJ2-7|many|TRBV7-2
TGTGCCAGCAGCTCCAGGGTAACCTACGAGCAGTACTTC
CASSSRVTYEQYF
>TRBD2|TRBJ2-3|many|TRBV6-2/TRBV6-3
TGTGCCAGCAGGACGACTAGCGGGAGCACAGATACGCAGTATTTT
CASRTTSGSTDTQYF